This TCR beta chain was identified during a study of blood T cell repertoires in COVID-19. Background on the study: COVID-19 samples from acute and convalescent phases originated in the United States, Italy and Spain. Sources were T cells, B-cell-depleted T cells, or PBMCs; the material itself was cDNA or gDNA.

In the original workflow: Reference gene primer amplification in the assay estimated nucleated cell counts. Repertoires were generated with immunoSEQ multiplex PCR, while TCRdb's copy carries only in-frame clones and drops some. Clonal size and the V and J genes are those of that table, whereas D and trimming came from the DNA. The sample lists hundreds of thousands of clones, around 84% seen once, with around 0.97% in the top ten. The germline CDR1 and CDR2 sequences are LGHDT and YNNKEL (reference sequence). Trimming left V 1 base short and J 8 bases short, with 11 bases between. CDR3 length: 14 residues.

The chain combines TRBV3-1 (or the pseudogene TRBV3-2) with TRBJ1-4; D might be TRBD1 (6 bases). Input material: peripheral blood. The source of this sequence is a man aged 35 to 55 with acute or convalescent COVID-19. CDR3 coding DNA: TGTGCCAGCAGCCAAGCCTGGGGGCAGGAAAAACTGTTTTTT. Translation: CASSQAWGQEKLFF.